The 2 T cell receptor beta chains below were found in one sample sequenced in a study of CD8 T cells in ankylosing spondylitis. TCRdb analysed the 5' RACE reads with MiXCR anew, one entry per CDR3 protein. The profile shows approximately 110,000 distinct CDR3 sequences, more than 20% of them singletons. Input material: synovial fluid, either unsorted or a sorted T cell fraction (not recorded which). The receptors come from a male donor with ankylosing spondylitis.

This clonotype showed up many times. The J gene is TRBJ2-1, the V gene TRBV6-5; tentative D call: TRBD2 (5 bases). CDR1 is MNHEY, CDR2 SVGAGI, per germline. Trimming removed 2 bases at V and 4 bases at J, with 12 bases between. This CDR3 contains 15 residues. This CDR3 reads CASSYGGWGYNEQFF. Written as DNA, the CDR3 is TGTGCCAGCAGTTACGGAGGTTGGGGTTACAATGAGCAGTTCTTC.

The gene calls are TRBV7-2 and TRBJ1-1; unclear D gene. Germline V gene sequence: CDR1 SGHTA, CDR2 FQGNSA. This CDR3 has 14 amino acids. V shed 7 bases and J shed 0 bases, with 12 bases lying between them. The CDR3 DNA reads TGTGCCAGCACCCCGGGGATTATGAACACTGAAGCTTTCTTT. Amino acid sequence: CASTPGIMNTEAFF.